A selection of T cell receptor beta chains follows, all from one sample in a study of T cell responses to AZD1222 COVID-19 vaccine. The table came from immunoSEQ multiplex PCR; TCRdb's copy has only in-frame clones and leaves some out. The data hold 100,000 to 150,000 clones, with around 91% observed a single time. The specimen was peripheral blood, collected on day 0 of AZD1222 vaccination. Receptors were obtained from an adult in good health. CDR3s include the opening cysteine and the closing phenylalanine or tryptophan. D genes are given only for firm matches. Clone size, where shown, is once, few, many, or a class for clones that have expanded.

D gene | clone size | V gene | CDR3 protein
TRBD1 | . | TRBV28 | CASSFSHRGSSGANVLTF
. | . | TRBV2 | CASRPRGTPIGQQYF
. | . | TRBV27 | CASSFGRPENQPQHF
. | . | TRBV5-1 | CASSLKGMNTEAFF
TRBD2 | once | TRBV7-3 | CASSLSGASSYNEQFF
. | . | TRBV30 | CAWSDNSNQPQHF
. | once | TRBV18 | CASSSDSTGLYGYTF
TRBD1 | . | TRBV5-8 | CASSLPWTGTETQYF
. | . | TRBV18 | CASSPSLQGLGGNTIYF
TRBD2 | . | TRBV28 | CASREMGLAGSYEQYF
. | . | TRBV19 | CASSSMADSYEQYF
. | . | TRBV28 | CASSPSSRGAGNTIYF
. | . | TRBV27 | CASSLFQGRTEAFF
TRBD2 | . | TRBV2 | CASSGGRNIYEQYF
. | few | TRBV7-2 | CASKATSGVGGELFF
. | . | TRBV27 | CASSLSNTRANNEQFF
. | . | TRBV9 | CASSYSGTGETQYF
. | . | TRBV28 | CASSLGGHGYTF
. | . | TRBV19 | CASKKEGNQPQHF
. | . | TRBV7-9 | CASSLDWSSYEQYF
. | . | TRBV3-1/TRBV3-2 | CASSQDTGFWGGELFF
TRBD1 | . | TRBV6-4 | CASSDARGLDEKLFF
. | . | TRBV28 | CASRRGDRYWKLFF
TRBD1 | . | TRBV11-2 | CASSSGTVSGNTIYF
. | . | TRBV28 | CASSLERGYSPLHF
. | . | TRBV5-1 | CASRGGNTIYF
. | once | TRBV2 | CASDPSGANVLTF
TRBD1 | . | TRBV19 | CASSIATDRAEGYTF
. | . | TRBV7-2 | CASSSTVNTEAFF
. | . | TRBV2 | CASGFSRLGDEQYF
. | . | TRBV18 | CASSPLKQGAGTEAFF
. | . | TRBV12-3/TRBV12-4 | CASSFTLNTEAFF
. | . | TRBV2 | CASSLRTGRGWYEQYF